This T cell receptor beta chain is drawn from a study of blood T cell repertoires in COVID-19. V lost 5 bases, J lost 3 bases, and 12 bases stayed unmatched. Germline assignment: CDR1 SGHAT and CDR2 FQNNGV. The CDR3 consists of 16 residues. Assay: immunoSEQ multiplex PCR; the TCRdb copy retains only in-frame clones and omits some. This table has roughly 100,000 clones, about 91% appearing once. This chain links TRBV11-2 with TRBJ2-7; 8 positions match TRBD2. The sample taken for sequencing was peripheral blood. The origin of this receptor is a man younger than 35 with acute or convalescent COVID-19. The CDR3 DNA follows: TGTGCCAGCAGCCCGATATCGGGACTAGGGTACTACGAGCAGTACTTC. Translated, it gives CASSPISGLGYYEQYF.